Following are 23 T cell receptor beta chains from one sample sequenced in a study of radiotherapy plus CTLA-4 blockade in lung cancer. Profiling relied on immunoSEQ multiplex PCR, and the TCRdb table lists in-frame clones only, not all of them. The repertoire holds about 45,000 clones, about 63% seen once, with about 18% in the top ten. Sequences were derived from peripheral blood, sampled from a patient treated with radiotherapy plus ipilimumab. These receptors were collected from a human donor with non-small cell lung cancer who had a partial response to radiotherapy plus ipilimumab.

This clone occurred a few times. This chain joins TRBV5-5 and TRBJ2-7; D call uncertain. The V gene's germline CDR1 is SGHKS and CDR2 YYEKEE (reference sequence). V was shortened by 2 bases and J by 3 bases, with 9 bases between the two germline ends. The CDR3 spans 13 residues. CDR3 amino acids: CASSLKTVYEQYF. The CDR3 DNA is TGTGCCAGCAGCTTAAAGACTGTCTACGAGCAGTACTTC.

The CDR3 spells CASSQGPGQGAEQYF. The CDR3 coding sequence is TGTGCCAGCAGCCAGGGACCGGGACAGGGGGCCGAGCAGTACTTC. The rearrangement links TRBV14 to TRBJ2-7; 12 positions match TRBD1. This CDR3 region has 15 residues. Germline values: CDR1 SGHDN, CDR2 FVKESK. V lost 3 bases to trimming and J lost 6 bases; unmatched junction nucleotides: 6.

The chain couples TRBV7-3 to TRBJ2-1; TRBD2 matches at 12 bases. In germline, CDR1 is SGHTA, CDR2 FQGTGA. Trimming cost V 6 bases and J 4 bases; bases outside gene matches: 4. This CDR3 has 15 residues. The CDR3 DNA sequence: TGTGCCAGCAGTTATGGACTAGCGGGGTACAATGAGCAGTTCTTC. Translated: CASSYGLAGYNEQFF.

This clone was counted only a few times. J is TRBJ1-1 and V is TRBV5-4; possible D gene TRBD1, 5 bases. This CDR3 spans 12 amino acids. Trimming removed 4 bases at V and 6 bases at J, with 10 bases between. CDR1 SGHNT and CDR2 YYREEE come from the germline V gene (reference sequence). The CDR3 region is CASSNQGPEAFF. The CDR3 DNA sequence: TGTGCCAGCAGCAACCAGGGCCCTGAAGCTTTCTTT.

This clone was picked up a small number of times. J is TRBJ2-1 and V is TRBV9, with D possibly being TRBD1 (7 bases). Trimming took 0 bases from V and 4 from J, leaving 11 bases between them. This CDR3 region has 15 residues. The germline gives CDR1 SGDLS, CDR2 YYNGEE. The CDR3 DNA is TGTGCCAGCAGCGTAGGACAGGGACTTTACAATGAGCAGTTCTTC. Its translation is CASSVGQGLYNEQFF.

V is TRBV6-4 and J is TRBJ2-5; D may be TRBD2 (6 bases). The V end was cut by 4 bases, the J end by 1 base, with 13 bases between. The CDR3 runs to 15 residues. The V gene's germline CDR1 is MRHNA and CDR2 SNTAGT. DNA for the CDR3: TGTGCCAGCAGTGTCCGATGGGGAGGCCAAGAGACCCAGTACTTC. This translates into CASSVRWGGQETQYF.

This clone was counted between two and nine times. The V and J genes are TRBV6-5 and TRBJ1-6, with TRBD1 matching over 10 bases. Unmatched junction bases numbered 7, after V lost 7 bases and J lost 7 bases. CDR3 length: 15 amino acids. The germline CDR1 and CDR2 sequences are MNHEY and SVGAGI. The CDR3, as DNA: TGTGCCAGCAAAGGACGACAGGGGGCGAATTCACCCCTCCACTTT. This gives the protein CASKGRQGANSPLHF.

This chain joins TRBV15 and TRBJ2-1, with 7 positions matching TRBD2. J was trimmed by 9 bases and V by 0 bases; bases with no gene match: 11. The CDR3 consists of 16 residues. The germline V gene has CDR1 LNHNV and CDR2 YYDKDF (reference sequence). The CDR3 DNA sequence: TGTGCCACCAGCAGAGATCTGAGGGCTAGCGGCTCTGAGCAGTTCTTC. This gives the protein CATSRDLRASGSEQFF.

The rearrangement joins TRBV7-6 to TRBJ2-7; D perhaps matches TRBD1 (6 bases). Germline lookup yields CDR1 SGHVS and CDR2 FNYEAQ. The CDR3 totals 15 residues. Trimming took off 0 bases at V and 5 bases at J, with 14 bases between the two ends. The CDR3 DNA follows: TGTGCCAGCAGCTTAGCGAACAGGGTGGGGGACGAGCAGTACTTC. Its protein product is CASSLANRVGDEQYF.

This chain uses TRBV9 with TRBJ2-1; 7 bases fit TRBD1. Germline V CDR1 and CDR2: SGDLS, YYNGEE. The J segment lost 7 bases and the V segment lost 2 bases, leaving 9 bases of the junction unmatched. This CDR3 has 15 residues. As DNA, the CDR3 is TGTGCCAGCAGCGTCCTCTCCGGGACAGCTAATGAGCAGTTCTTC. Its protein is CASSVLSGTANEQFF.

This CDR3 reads CASSETGGYGYTF. CDR3 coding DNA: TGCGCCAGCAGTGAAACAGGGGGCTATGGCTACACCTTC. The chain joins TRBV10-1 to TRBJ1-2; 8 positions agree with TRBD1. The CDR3 spans 13 residues. V lost 3 bases, J lost 4 bases, and 1 base stayed unmatched. CDR1 is WNHNN, CDR2 SYGVQD, per germline (reference sequence).

The CDR3 region has the DNA TGTGCCAGCAGGAAGGTTGGCGGGGAAGAGACCCAGTACTTC. As protein: CASRKVGGEETQYF. The chain joins TRBV6-1 to TRBJ2-5, with a possible D match to TRBD2 (6 bases). This CDR3 is 14 amino acids long. Germline assignment: CDR1 MNHNS and CDR2 SASEGT. Between the trimmed V and J ends, which lost 6 bases and 3 bases, there was a span of 14 bases.

The chain combines TRBV19 with TRBJ1-2, with D possibly TRBD1 on 5 matching bases. V dropped 4 bases and J dropped 7 bases, with 16 bases sitting between them. This CDR3 has 14 amino acids. Germline CDR1 reads LNHDA; CDR2 reads SQIVND (reference sequence). The CDR3 region has the DNA TGTGCCAGTAGTACCCATGAAAGGGGCCGTGGCTACACCTTC. Amino acids: CASSTHERGRGYTF.

The gene calls are TRBV7-2 and TRBJ2-1; 9 nucleotides align to TRBD1. Germline assignment: CDR1 SGHTA and CDR2 FQGNSA. V was clipped by 4 bases and J by 9 bases; unmatched bases: 7. CDR3 length: 14 residues. The CDR3: CASSSGQGRGEQFF. The CDR3 bases are TGTGCCAGCAGCTCGGGACAGGGACGAGGTGAGCAGTTCTTC.

The chain combines TRBV7-2 with TRBJ2-1; D possibly corresponds to TRBD2 (6 bases). The CDR3 totals 15 residues. V lost 1 base and J lost 2, with 9 bases in between. The V gene's germline CDR1 is SGHTA and CDR2 FQGNSA. The CDR3 is CASSLGGGTYNEQFF. In DNA form, the CDR3 reads TGTGCCAGCAGCTTAGGTGGGGGGACCTACAATGAGCAGTTCTTC.

The V call is TRBV11-2, the J call TRBJ2-6; D uncertain. Trimming took 5 bases from V and 0 from J, leaving 8 bases between them. This CDR3 spans 15 amino acids. The germline gives CDR1 SGHAT, CDR2 FQNNGV. CDR3 DNA sequence: TGTGCCAGCAGCCCCCAGGTCTCTGGGGCCAACGTCCTGACTTTC. This translates into CASSPQVSGANVLTF.

The V call is TRBV10-1, the J call TRBJ2-2; perhaps TRBD2 as D (6 bases). The CDR3 consists of 16 residues. Trimming cost V 2 bases and J 6 bases, with 16 bases left between them. The germline V gene encodes CDR1 WNHNN and CDR2 SYGVQD (reference sequence). The CDR3 here is CASSETTRGLAGELFF. The CDR3 coding sequence is TGCGCCAGCAGTGAGACCACCCGGGGGTTGGCCGGGGAGCTGTTTTTT.

This clone was observed a few times. The chain links TRBV6-6 to TRBJ2-3, with unresolved D. The CDR3 runs 12 residues. The germline gives CDR1 MNHNY, CDR2 SVGAGI (reference sequence). V was cut by 6 bases and J by 2 bases, with 6 bases left in between. The DNA for the CDR3 is TGTGCCAGCAGCCCTTCCACAGATACGCAGTATTTT. Amino acids: CASSPSTDTQYF.

V and J are TRBV28 and TRBJ2-5, with D possibly matching TRBD1 (6 bases). The CDR3 is made up of 15 amino acids. Deletions cut 5 bases from V and 5 bases from J, with 18 bases between. Germline-derived CDR1 and CDR2 are MDHEN and SYDVKM. In DNA, the CDR3 is TGTGCCAGCAGTAGTACCTCCGGGACAAGGGAGACCCAGTACTTC. Protein sequence: CASSSTSGTRETQYF.

This chain joins TRBV5-6 and TRBJ2-7; 8 bases are a match to TRBD2. With 1 base clipped from V and 1 base from J, the junction kept 7 bases outside the gene matches. The CDR3 consists of 16 residues. Germline CDR1 SGHDT, CDR2 YYEEEE. The CDR3 bases are TGTGCCAGCAGCTTGCCGGGCGGGGGGCCATCCTACGAGCAGTACTTC. Translation gives CASSLPGGGPSYEQYF. Filled out from reference TRBV5-6 and TRBJ2-7, the complete variable domain reads DAGVTQSPTHLIKTRGQQVTLRCSPKSGHDTVSWYQQALGQGPQFIFQYYEEEERQRGNFPDRFSGHQFPNYSSELNVNALLLGDSALYLCASSLPGGGPSYEQYFGPGTRLTVT.

The V gene is TRBV10-2, the J gene TRBJ1-5, with TRBD1 as a possible D gene (5 bases). The V gene's germline CDR1 is WSHSY and CDR2 SAAADI. V lost 0 bases, J lost 7 bases, and 10 bases lay in between. The CDR3 is made up of 14 amino acids. CDR3 sequence (DNA): TGCGCCAGCAGTGAGTCGGGGGGAGGACAGCCCCAGCATTTT. It encodes CASSESGGGQPQHF.

The chain joins TRBV5-4 to TRBJ1-2; TRBD1 aligns across 8 bases. Germline V gene data show CDR1 as SGHNT and CDR2 as YYREEE (reference sequence). V was pared by 4 bases and J by 5 bases, with 10 bases of the junction left unmatched. The CDR3 loop spans 15 amino acids. CDR3 nucleotides: TGTGCCAGCAGCCCGGCTGGACAGGGTAAATATGGCTACACCTTC. Translated: CASSPAGQGKYGYTF.

The rearrangement joins TRBV19 to TRBJ2-1, with 10 positions matching TRBD2. From germline, CDR1 is LNHDA and CDR2 SQIVND (reference sequence). The CDR3 contains 15 residues. Unmatched junction bases numbered 3, after V lost 3 bases and J lost 4 bases. In DNA, the CDR3 is TGTGCCAGTAGTATTGGGACTAGCGCTTACAATGAGCAGTTCTTC. This translates into CASSIGTSAYNEQFF.